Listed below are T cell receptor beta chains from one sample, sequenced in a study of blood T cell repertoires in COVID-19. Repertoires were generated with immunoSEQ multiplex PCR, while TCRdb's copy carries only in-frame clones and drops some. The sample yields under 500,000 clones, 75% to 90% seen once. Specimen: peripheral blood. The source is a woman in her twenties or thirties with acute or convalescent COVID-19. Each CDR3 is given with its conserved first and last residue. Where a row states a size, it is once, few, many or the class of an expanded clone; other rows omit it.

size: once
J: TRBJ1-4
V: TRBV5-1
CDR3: CASSPTGTTNEKLFF

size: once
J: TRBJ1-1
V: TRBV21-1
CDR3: CASSKTSGTGTNTEAFF

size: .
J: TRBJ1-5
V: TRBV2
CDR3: CASSRQGLDNQPQHF

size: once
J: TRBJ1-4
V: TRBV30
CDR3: CACHGPKGGLFF

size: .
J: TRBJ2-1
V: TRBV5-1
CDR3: CASSLAGRGSFF

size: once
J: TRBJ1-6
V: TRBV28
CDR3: CASSLWRGVNNSPLHF

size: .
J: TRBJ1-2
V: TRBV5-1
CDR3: CASSLDVNYGYTF

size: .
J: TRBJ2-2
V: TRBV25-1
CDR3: CASSELSATGELFF

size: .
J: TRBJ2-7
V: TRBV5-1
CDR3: CASSQGYEQYF

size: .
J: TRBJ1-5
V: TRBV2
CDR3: CASSASSGTLNQPQHF

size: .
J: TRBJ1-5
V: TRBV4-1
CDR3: CASSQGGVRDSNQPQHF

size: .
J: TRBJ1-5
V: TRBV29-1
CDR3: CSAGTAPQGPQHF

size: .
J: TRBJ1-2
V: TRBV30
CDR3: CACLTGEYGYTF

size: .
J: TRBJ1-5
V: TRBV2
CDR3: CASSMSGGQPQHF

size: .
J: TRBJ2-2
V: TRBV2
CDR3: CASKGLWVGGELFF

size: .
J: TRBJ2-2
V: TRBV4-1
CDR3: CASSLRGVRNTGELFF

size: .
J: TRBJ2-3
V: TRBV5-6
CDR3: CASSLGAGGFTDTQYF

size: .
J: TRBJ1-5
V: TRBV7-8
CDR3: CASSLGAGGLQPQHF

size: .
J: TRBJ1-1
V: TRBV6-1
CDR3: CASREGFTGRTEAFF

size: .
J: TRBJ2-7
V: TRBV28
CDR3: CATQGARYEQYF

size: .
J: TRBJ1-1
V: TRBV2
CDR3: CASSQREEGEAFF

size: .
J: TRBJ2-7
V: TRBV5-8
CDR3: CASSPARGLASYEQYF

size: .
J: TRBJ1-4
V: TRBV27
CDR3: CASSFNGRTEKLFF

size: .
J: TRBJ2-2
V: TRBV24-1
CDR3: CATSDFSGGAFTGELFF

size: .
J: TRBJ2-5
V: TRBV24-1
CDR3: CATSDQPGTGSETQYF

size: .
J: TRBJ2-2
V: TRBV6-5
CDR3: CASSYSGSVSGELFF

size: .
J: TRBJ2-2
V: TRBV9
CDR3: CASSSAGGHTGELFF

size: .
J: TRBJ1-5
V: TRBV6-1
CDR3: CASSEFREGQPQHF

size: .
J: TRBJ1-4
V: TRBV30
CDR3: CAWSIMGATNEKLFF

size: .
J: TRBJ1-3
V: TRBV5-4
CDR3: CASSLGRGAAPGNTIYF

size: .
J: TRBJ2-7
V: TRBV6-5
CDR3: CASRVAVDYEQYF

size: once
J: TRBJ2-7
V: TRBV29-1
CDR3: CSVEGTQTDYEQYF

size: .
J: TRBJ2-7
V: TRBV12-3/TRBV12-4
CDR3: CASSFGGSTKQYF

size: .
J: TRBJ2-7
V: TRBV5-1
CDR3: CASSDRDRGIYEQYF

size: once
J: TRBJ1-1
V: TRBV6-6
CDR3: CASSYVADSNTEAFF

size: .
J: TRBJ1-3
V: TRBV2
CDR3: CASSDWQGVSGNTIYF

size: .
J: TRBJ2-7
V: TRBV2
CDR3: CASGRYTYEQYF

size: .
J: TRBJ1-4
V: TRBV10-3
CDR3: CAISETGFNEKLFF

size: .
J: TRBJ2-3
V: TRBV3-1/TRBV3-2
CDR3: CASSHVQEDTQYF

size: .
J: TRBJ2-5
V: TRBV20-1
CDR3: CSASRAVAGGQETQYF

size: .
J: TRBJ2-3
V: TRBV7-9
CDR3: CASSFRGGDFATDTQYF

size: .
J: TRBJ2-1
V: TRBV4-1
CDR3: CASSQVTGYNEQFF

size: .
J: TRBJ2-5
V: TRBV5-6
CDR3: CASRAGYWETQYF

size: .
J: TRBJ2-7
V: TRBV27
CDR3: CASSLSLASEQYF

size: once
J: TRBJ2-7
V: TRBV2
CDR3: CASKPGTGISYEQYF

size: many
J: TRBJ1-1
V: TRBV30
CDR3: CAWVTGFTEAFF

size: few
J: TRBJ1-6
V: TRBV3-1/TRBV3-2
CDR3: CASNLRGSPLHF

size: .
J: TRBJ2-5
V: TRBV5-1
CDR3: CASSWEGLIQETQYF

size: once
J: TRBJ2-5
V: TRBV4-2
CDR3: CASSLVRSQETQYF

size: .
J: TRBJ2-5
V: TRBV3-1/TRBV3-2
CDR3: CASSQVAGGLETQYF

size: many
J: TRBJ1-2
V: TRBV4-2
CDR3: CASSPTMEGASFYGYTF

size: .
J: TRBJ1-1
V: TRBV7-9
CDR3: CASSFMGGNTEAFF

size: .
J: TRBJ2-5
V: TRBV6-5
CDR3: CASGRRRLETQYF

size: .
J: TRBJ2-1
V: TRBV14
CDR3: CASSQAGGTTYTEQFF

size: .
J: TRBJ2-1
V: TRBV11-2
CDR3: CASSPRNGQAVYEQFF

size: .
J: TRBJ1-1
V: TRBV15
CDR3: CATSRDLGTSNTEAFF

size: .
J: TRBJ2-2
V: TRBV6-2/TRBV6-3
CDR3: CASSQPFLWDRNTGELFF

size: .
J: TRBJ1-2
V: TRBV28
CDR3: CASSFDRGLNGYTF

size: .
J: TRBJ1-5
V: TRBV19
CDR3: CASLQGFNQPQHF

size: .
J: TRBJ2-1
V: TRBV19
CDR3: CASSLVGGASYNEQFF